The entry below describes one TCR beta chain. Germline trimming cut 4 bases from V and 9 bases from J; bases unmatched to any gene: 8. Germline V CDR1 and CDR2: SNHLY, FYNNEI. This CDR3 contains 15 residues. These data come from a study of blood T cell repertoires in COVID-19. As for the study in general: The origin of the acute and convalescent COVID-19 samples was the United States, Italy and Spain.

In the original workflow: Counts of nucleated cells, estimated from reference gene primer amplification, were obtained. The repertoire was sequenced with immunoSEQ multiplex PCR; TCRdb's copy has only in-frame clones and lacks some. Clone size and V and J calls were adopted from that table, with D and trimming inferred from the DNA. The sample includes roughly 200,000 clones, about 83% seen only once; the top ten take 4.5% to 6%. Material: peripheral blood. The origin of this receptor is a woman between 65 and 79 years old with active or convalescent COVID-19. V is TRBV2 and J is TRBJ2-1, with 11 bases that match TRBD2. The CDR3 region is CASSVVLAGVGEQFF. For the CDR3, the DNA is TGTGCCAGCAGTGTGGTACTAGCGGGAGTCGGTGAGCAGTTCTTC.